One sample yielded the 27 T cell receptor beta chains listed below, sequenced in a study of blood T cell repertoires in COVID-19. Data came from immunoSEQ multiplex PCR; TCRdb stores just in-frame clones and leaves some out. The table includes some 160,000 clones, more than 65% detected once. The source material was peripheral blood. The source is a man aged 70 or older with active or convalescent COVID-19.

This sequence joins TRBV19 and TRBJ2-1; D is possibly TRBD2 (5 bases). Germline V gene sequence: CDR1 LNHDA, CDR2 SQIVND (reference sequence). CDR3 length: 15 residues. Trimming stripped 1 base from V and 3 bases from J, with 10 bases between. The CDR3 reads CASSIGGSYYNEQFF. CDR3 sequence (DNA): TGTGCCAGTAGTATAGGAGGGAGCTACTACAATGAGCAGTTCTTC. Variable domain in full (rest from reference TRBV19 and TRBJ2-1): DGGITQSPKYLFRKEGQNVTLSCEQNLNHDAMYWYRQDPGQGLRLIYYSQIVNDFQKGDIAEGYSVSREKKESFPLTVTSAQKNPTAFYLCASSIGGSYYNEQFFGPGTRLTVL.

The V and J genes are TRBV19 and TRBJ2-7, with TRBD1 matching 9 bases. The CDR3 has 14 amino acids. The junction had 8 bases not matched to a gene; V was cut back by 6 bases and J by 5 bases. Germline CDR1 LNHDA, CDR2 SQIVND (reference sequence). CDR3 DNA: TGTGCCAGTAGGGGGGACAGGGCCGGGGACGAGCAGTACTTC. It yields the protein CASRGDRAGDEQYF.

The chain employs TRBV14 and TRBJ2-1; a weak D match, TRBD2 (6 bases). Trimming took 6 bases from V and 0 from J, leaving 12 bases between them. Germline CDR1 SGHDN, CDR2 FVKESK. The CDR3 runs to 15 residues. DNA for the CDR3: TGTGCCAGCAGTAGCCCAGCGGGCTCCTACAATGAGCAGTTCTTC. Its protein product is CASSSPAGSYNEQFF. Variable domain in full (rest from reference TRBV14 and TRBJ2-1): EAGVTQFPSHSVIEKGQTVTLRCDPISGHDNLYWYRRVMGKEIKFLLHFVKESKQDESGMPNNRFLAERTGGTYSTLKVQPAELEDSGVYFCASSSPAGSYNEQFFGPGTRLTVL.

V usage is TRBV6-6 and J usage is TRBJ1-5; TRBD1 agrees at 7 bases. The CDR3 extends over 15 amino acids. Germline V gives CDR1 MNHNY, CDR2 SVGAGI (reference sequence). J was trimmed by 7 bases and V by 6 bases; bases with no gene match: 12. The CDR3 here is CASSQTGPMEQPQHF. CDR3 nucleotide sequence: TGTGCCAGCAGCCAGACAGGGCCCATGGAGCAGCCCCAGCATTTT.

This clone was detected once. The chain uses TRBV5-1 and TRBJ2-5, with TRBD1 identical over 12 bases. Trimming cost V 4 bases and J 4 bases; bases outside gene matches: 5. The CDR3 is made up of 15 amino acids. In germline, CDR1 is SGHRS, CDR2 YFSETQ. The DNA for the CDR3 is TGCGCCAGCAGCGGGGGGACAGGGGGCCTAGAGACCCAGTACTTC. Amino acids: CASSGGTGGLETQYF. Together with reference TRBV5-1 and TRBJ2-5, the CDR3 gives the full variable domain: KAGVTQTPRYLIKTRGQQVTLSCSPISGHRSVSWYQQTPGQGLQFLFEYFSETQRNKGNFPGRFSGRQFSNSRSEMNVSTLELGDSALYLCASSGGTGGLETQYFGPGTRLLVL.

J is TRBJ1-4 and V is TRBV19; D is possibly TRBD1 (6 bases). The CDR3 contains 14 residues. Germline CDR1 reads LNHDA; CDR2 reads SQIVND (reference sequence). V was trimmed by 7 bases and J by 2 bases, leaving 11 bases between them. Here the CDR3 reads CASNTRGTNEKLFF. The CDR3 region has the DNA TGTGCCAGTAATACGAGGGGGACTAATGAAAAACTGTTTTTT.

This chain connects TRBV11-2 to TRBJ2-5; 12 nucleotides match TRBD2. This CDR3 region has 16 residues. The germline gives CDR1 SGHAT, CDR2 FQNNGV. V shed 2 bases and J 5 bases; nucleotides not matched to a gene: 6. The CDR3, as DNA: TGTGCCAGCAGCTTAAGGCTAGCGGGGGGGCCGGAGACCCAGTACTTC. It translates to CASSLRLAGGPETQYF.

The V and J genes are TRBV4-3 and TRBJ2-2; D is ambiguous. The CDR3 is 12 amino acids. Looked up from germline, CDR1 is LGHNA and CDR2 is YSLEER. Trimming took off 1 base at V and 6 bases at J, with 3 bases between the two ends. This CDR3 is CASSQAAGELFF. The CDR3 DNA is TGCGCCAGCAGCCAAGCTGCCGGGGAGCTGTTTTTT.

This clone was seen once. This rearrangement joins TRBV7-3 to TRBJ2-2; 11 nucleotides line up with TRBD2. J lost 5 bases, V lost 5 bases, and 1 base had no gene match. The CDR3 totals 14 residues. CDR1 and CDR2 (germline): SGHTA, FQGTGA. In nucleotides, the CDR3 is TGTGCCAGCAGCCCTAGCGGGGGGACCGGGGAGCTGTTTTTT. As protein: CASSPSGGTGELFF.

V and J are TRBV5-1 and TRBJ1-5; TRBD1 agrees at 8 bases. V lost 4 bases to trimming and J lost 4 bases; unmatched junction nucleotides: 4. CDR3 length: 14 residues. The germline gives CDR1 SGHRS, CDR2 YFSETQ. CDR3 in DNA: TGCGCCAGCAGCCTCACAGGGGGAAATCAGCCCCAGCATTTT. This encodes CASSLTGGNQPQHF.

The CDR3 protein is CATSSRDRATDTQYF. The CDR3 nucleotides are TGTGCCACCAGCAGCCGGGACAGGGCGACAGATACGCAGTATTTT. The rearrangement uses TRBV15 and TRBJ2-3; 9 positions agree with TRBD1. After removal of 3 bases from V and 3 bases from J, the junction contained 4 bases not matched to a gene. Germline-derived CDR1 and CDR2 are LNHNV and YYDKDF (reference sequence). This CDR3 region has 15 residues.

The DNA for the CDR3 is TGTGCCAGCAGCAGGGGACAGGGGGCGTCAGGGGCCAACGTCCTGACTTTC. Protein: CASSRGQGASGANVLTF. This chain connects TRBV5-4 to TRBJ2-6; 12 bases agree with TRBD1. This CDR3 is built from 17 residues. V shed 4 bases and J 4 bases; nucleotides not matched to a gene: 6. Looked up from germline, CDR1 is SGHNT and CDR2 is YYREEE (reference sequence). Full variable domain (rest looked up from reference TRBV5-4 and TRBJ2-6): ETGVTQSPTHLIKTRGQQVTLRCSSQSGHNTVSWYQQALGQGPQFIFQYYREEENGRGNFPPRFSGLQFPNYSSELNVNALELDDSALYLCASSRGQGASGANVLTFGAGSRLTVL.

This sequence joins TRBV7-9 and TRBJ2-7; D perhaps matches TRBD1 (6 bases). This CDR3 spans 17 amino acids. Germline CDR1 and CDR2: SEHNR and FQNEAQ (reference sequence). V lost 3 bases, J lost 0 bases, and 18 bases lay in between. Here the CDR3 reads CASSFPKNGQRSYEQYF. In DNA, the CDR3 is TGTGCCAGCAGCTTCCCAAAAAACGGACAGCGCTCCTACGAGCAGTACTTC.

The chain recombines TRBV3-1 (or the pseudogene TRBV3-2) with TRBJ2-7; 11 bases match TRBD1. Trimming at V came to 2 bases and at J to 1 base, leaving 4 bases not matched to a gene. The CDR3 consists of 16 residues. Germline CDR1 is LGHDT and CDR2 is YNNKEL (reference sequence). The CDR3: CASSQSGTGGSYEQYF. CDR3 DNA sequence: TGTGCCAGCAGCCAATCCGGGACAGGGGGGTCCTACGAGCAGTACTTC.

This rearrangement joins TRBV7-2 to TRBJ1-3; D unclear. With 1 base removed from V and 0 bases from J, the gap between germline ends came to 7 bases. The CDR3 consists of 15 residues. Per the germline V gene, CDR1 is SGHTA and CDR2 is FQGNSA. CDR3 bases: TGTGCCAGCAGCTTAGATGAGTTCTCTGGAAACACCATATATTTT. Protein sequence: CASSLDEFSGNTIYF.

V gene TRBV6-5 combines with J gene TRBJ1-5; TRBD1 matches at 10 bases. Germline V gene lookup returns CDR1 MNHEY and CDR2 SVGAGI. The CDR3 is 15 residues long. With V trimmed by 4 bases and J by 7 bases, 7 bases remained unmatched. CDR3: CASSFTTGGGQPQHF. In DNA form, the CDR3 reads TGTGCCAGCAGTTTCACGACAGGGGGCGGACAGCCCCAGCATTTT.

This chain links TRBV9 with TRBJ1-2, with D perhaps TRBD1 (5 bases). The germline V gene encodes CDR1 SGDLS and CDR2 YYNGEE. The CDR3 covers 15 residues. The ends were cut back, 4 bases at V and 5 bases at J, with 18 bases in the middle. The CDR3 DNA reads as TGTGCCAGCAGCACATTCCGACAGCGTCGGTATGGCTACACCTTC. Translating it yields CASSTFRQRRYGYTF. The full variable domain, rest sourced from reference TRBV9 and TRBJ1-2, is DSGVTQTPKHLITATGQRVTLRCSPRSGDLSVYWYQQSLDQGLQFLIQYYNGEERAKGNILERFSAQQFPDLHSELNLSSLELGDSALYFCASSTFRQRRYGYTFGSGTRLTVV.

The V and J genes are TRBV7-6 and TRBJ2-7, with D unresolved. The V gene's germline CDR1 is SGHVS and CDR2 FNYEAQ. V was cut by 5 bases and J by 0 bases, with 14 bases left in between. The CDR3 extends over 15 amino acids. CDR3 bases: TGTGCCAGCAGCCGTACAGCAACCTTCTCCTACGAGCAGTACTTC. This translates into CASSRTATFSYEQYF.

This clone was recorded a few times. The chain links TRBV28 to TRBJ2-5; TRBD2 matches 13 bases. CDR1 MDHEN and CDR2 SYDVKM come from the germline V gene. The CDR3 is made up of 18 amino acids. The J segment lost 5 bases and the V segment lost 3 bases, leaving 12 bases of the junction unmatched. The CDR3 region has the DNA TGTGCCAGCAGTTTGACACTAGCGGGAGGGCGAGTAGGGGAGACCCAGTACTTC. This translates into CASSLTLAGGRVGETQYF.

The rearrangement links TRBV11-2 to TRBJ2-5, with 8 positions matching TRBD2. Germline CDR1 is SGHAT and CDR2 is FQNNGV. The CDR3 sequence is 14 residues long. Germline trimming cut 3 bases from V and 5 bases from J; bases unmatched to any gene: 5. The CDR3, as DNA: TGTGCCAGCAGCTTGACTAGCGTTGACGAGACCCAGTACTTC. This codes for CASSLTSVDETQYF.

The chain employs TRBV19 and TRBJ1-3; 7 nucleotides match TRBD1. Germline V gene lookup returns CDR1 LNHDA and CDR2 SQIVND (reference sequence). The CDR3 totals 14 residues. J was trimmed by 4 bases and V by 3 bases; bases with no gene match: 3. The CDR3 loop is CASSIGTAGNTIYF. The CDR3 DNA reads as TGTGCCAGTAGTATCGGGACAGCAGGAAACACCATATATTTT. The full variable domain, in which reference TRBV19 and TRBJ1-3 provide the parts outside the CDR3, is DGGITQSPKYLFRKEGQNVTLSCEQNLNHDAMYWYRQDPGQGLRLIYYSQIVNDFQKGDIAEGYSVSREKKESFPLTVTSAQKNPTAFYLCASSIGTAGNTIYFGEGSWLTVV.

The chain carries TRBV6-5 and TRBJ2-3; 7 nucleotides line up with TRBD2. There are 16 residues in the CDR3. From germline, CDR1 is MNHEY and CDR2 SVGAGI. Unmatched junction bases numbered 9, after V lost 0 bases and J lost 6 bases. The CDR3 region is CASSYSAGVPQDTQYF. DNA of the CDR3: TGTGCCAGCAGTTACTCGGCGGGAGTACCTCAGGATACGCAGTATTTT.

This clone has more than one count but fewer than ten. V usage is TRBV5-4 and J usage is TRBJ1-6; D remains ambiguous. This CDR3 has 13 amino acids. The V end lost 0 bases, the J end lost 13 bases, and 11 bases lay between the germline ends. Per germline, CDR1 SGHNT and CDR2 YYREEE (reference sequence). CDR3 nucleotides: TGTGCCAGCAGCTTGGGGACTTTCCTTCCCCTCCACTTT. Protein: CASSLGTFLPLHF.

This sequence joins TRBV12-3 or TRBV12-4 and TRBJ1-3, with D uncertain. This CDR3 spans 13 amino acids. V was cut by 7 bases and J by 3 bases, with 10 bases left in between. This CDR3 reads CASKDNGGNTIYF. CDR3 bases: TGTGCCAGCAAAGACAATGGTGGAAACACCATATATTTT.

DNA of the CDR3: TGTGCCAGCAGTGAATCGGACAGATTCACTGAAGCTTTCTTT. Protein: CASSESDRFTEAFF. J is TRBJ1-1 and V is TRBV25-1; possibly TRBD1 for D (6 bases). The germline CDR1 and CDR2 sequences are MGHDK and SYGVNS. V dropped 1 base and J dropped 4 bases, with 10 bases sitting between them. The CDR3 totals 14 residues.

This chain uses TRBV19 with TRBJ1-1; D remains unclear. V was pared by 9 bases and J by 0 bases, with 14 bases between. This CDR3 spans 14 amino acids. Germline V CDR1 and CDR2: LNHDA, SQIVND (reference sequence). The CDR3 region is CASQWRSLNTEAFF. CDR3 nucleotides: TGTGCCAGCCAATGGAGAAGCTTGAACACTGAAGCTTTCTTT.

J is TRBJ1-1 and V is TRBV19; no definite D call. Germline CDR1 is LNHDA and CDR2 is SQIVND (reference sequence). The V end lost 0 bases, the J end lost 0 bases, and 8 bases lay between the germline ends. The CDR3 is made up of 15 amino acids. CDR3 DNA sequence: TGTGCCAGTAGTATAGACGCGGCGGTGAACACTGAAGCTTTCTTT. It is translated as CASSIDAAVNTEAFF.